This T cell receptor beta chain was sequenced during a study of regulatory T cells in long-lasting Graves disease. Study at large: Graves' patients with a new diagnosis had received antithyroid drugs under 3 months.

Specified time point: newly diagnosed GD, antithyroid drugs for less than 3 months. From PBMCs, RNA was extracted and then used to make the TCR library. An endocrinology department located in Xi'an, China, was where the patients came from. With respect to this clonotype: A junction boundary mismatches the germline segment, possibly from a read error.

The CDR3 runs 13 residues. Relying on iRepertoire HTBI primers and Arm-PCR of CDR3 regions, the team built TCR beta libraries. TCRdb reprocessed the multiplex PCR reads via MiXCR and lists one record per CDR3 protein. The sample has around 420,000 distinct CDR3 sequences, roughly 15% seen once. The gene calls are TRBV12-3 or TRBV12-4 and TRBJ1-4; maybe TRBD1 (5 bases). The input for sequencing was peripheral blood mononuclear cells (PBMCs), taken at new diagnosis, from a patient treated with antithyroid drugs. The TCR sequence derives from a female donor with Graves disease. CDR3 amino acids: CAGSFTQDGKLFF. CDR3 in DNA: TGTGCCGGCAGTTTCACACAGGATGGAAAACTGTTTTTT.